This T cell receptor (beta chain) was identified in a study of spatial heterogeneity in lung cancer (dated by TCRdb to about 2019). For context, the study as a whole: Beta-chain transcripts were consistently detected in greater numbers than alpha-chain transcripts, which likely reflects a higher abundance of beta-chain transcripts. The study quantitatively compared TCR alpha and beta repertoires across multiple tumor regions, matched nontumor lung and blood in non-small cell lung cancer. Both alpha and beta chains were TCR-sequenced in approximately 200 tumor regions, 64 matched nontumor lung samples and around 54 PBMC samples obtained at surgery. TCR repertoire features were related to nonsynonymous mutation counts determined by whole-exome sequencing of tumor tissue. A strong correlation was found between TCR transcript counts in tumor regions and a T cell transcriptional module score from matched bulk RNA-seq. In the raw uncorrected reads, each unique combination of TCR and UMI appeared more than ten times on average.

Library preparation was by 5' RACE. Sequenced using a NextSeq 500. To allow correction of PCR and sequencing errors, the TCR library protocol tagged every TCR cDNA molecule with a unique molecular identifier. For the original study's pipeline: TCR identification, UMI-based error correction and CDR3 extraction were all carried out with Decombinator tools. TCRs above a frequency of 2 per 1,000, corresponding to the top 1% of the tumor frequency distribution, were defined as expanded. Expanded tumor TCRs were classed as regional if statistically deemed absent (corrected P<0.05) from at least one tumor region, otherwise ubiquitous. Each repertoire was subsampled 100 times to 5,000 TCRs, after which Renyi diversity was computed with the R vegan package. CDR3 similarity networks were built from amino acid triplet string-kernel similarity, with CDR3s being connected when pairwise similarity was above 0.82. The public reads were reanalyzed by TCRdb: fastp trimming at Q25, MiXCR alignment, in-frame beta chains only. Rows are combined by CDR3 protein, so each entry shows the most common genes and DNA. These V and J calls originate from TCRdb's pipeline instead of the authors' own analysis. In this sample the table shows 2,000 to 3,000 distinct CDR3 sequences, approximately 19% of which occur a single time. The top ten clones comprise over 7.5% of the sample.

A remark on this clonotype: There is no known antigen for this receptor. Base quality data are lacking; no much larger clone is found one base away.

Results the study describes overall, beyond this receptor: Estimated TCR-seq coverage of tumor T cells was only roughly 7% for alpha chains and around 14% for beta chains. The count of ubiquitous expanded TCRs correlated with the count of ubiquitous nonsynonymous mutations, and the count of regional expanded TCRs correlated with the count of regional nonsynonymous mutations. The tumor nonsynonymous mutation count correlated with the number of expanded intratumoral alpha and beta TCRs. Additional single-cell paired TCR alpha and beta sequencing was considered necessary to confirm, at a functional level, the hypothesis that regional TCRs recognize regional mutations.

Counted from cysteine to phenylalanine, this CDR3 has 15 amino acids. This entry keeps only the CDR3 DNA: 45 bases, framed from base 1. CDR1 and CDR2, per the germline V gene (reference sequence), are LGHDT and YNNKEL. The junction shows trimming of 4 bases on V and 10 bases on J, and the gene matches do not reach 9 bases of it. The sample's time point label, in plain terms: sample taken at primary tumor resection. The donors were some 76 patients from the lung TRACERx cohort who had early-stage, untreated non-small cell lung cancer. TCR sequencing used whole RNA extracted from tumor and nontumor lung tissue, or from cryopreserved PBMC samples, without cell sorting. Only patients for whom sufficient RNA was available from at least two tumor regions were selected for TCR sequencing. Before being selected, tumor and adjacent nontumor lung specimens were reviewed by a lung pathologist.

The starting material was lung tumor tissue, obtained at surgery. Recombination connected TRBV3-1 to TRBJ1-6; 8 nucleotides in the junction match TRBD1. The sequence was obtained from a male donor with early-stage non-small cell lung cancer. The nucleotide sequence reads as follows: TGTGCCAGCAGCCTCCGGACAGGGAAGGGATCACCCCTCCACTTT. The resulting protein is CASSLRTGKGSPLHF.